The sequence of this T cell receptor beta chain was determined in a study of identifying expanded T cells in peripheral blood. The count of this clone is one. This CDR3 has 17 amino acids. TCRdb's table, derived via immunoSEQ multiplex PCR, lists solely in-frame clones and lacks some. This table has approximately 130,000 clones, approximately 86% appearing once. Sequenced input: blood. The chain recombines TRBV21-1 with TRBJ2-7; the DNA was not used to check the table's D call, TRBD1. TRBV21-1 is tagged as a pseudogene. The source is a person between 18 and 75 years old in good health. The CDR3 sequence is CASSKGQLDSTTYEQYF. The CDR3 DNA reads TGTGCCAGCAGCAAAGGGCAATTAGACAGCACAACCTACGAGCAGTACTTC.